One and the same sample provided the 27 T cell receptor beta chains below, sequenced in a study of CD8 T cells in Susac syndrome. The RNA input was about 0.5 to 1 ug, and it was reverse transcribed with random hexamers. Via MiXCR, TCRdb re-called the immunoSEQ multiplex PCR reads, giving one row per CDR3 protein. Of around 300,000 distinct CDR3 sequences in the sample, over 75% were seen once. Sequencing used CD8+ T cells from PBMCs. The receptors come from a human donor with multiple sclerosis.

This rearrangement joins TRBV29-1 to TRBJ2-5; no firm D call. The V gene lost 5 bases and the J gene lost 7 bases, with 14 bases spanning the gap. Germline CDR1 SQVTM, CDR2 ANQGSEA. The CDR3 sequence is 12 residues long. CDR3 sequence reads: CSVMDSGWTQYF. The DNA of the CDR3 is TGCAGCGTTATGGATAGTGGGTGGACCCAGTACTTC.

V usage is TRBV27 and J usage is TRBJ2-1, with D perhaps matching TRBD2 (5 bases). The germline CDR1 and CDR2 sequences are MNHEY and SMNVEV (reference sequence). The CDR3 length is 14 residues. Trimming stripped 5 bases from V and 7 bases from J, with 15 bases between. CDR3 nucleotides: TGTGCCAGCAGTACGAGGACTGGCCAGAATGAGCAGTTCTTC. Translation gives CASSTRTGQNEQFF.

The CDR3 region has the DNA TGTGCCAGCAGTTACTCCAGAGCAGTGGGGGAGACCCAGTACTTC. It specifies CASSYSRAVGETQYF. The chain recombines TRBV6-5 with TRBJ2-5; D not certain. V lost 0 bases and J 5 bases, leaving 13 bases between the germline ends. CDR1 MNHEY and CDR2 SVGAGI come from the germline V gene. The CDR3 covers 15 residues.

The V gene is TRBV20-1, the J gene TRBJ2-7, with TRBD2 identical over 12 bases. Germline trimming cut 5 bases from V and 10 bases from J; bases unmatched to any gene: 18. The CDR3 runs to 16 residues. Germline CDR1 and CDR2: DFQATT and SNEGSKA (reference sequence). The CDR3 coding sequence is TGCAGTGCTTTGGTCTCTAGCGGGAGGGTGGGCTCGGAACAGTACTTC. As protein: CSALVSSGRVGSEQYF.

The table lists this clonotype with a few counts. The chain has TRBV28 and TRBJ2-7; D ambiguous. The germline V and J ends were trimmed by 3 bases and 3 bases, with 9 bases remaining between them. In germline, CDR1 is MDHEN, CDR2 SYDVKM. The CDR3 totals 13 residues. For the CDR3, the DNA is TGTGCCAGCAGTTTCCTCCCGGTCTACGAGCAGTACTTC. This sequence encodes CASSFLPVYEQYF.

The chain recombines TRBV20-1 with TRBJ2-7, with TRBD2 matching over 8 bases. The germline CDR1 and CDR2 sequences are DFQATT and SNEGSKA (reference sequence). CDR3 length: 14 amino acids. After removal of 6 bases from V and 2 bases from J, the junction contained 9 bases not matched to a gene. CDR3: CSAQDREGTYEQYF. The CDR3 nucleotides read TGCAGTGCCCAGGACCGGGAGGGAACCTACGAGCAGTACTTC.

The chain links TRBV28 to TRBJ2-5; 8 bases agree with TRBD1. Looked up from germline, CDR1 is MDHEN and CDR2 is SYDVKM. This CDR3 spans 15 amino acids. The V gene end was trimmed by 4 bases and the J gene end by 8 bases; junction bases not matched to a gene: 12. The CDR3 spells CASSSGQVGQGTQYF. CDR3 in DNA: TGTGCCAGCAGTTCCGGCCAGGTTGGACAGGGCACCCAGTACTTC. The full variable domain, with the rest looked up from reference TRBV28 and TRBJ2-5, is DVKVTQSSRYLVKRTGEKVFLECVQDMDHENMFWYRQDPGLGLRLIYFSYDVKMKEKGDIPEGYSVSREKKERFSLILESASTNQTSMYLCASSSGQVGQGTQYFGPGTRLLVL.

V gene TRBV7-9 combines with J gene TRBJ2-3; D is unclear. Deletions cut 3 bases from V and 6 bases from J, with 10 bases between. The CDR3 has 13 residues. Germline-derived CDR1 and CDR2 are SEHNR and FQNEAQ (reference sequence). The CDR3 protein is CASSLTTPDTQYF. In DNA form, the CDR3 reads TGTGCCAGCAGCTTGACGACCCCCGATACGCAGTATTTT.

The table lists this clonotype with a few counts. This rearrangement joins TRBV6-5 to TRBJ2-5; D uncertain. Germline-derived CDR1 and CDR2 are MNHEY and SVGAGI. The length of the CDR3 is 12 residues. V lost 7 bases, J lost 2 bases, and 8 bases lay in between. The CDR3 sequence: CASTSRQETQYF. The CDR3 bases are TGTGCCAGCACTTCTCGTCAAGAGACCCAGTACTTC.

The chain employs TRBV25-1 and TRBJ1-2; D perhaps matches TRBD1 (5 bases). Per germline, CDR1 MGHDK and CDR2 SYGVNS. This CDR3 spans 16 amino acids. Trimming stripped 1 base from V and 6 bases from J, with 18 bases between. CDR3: CASSEFNRARDNGYTF. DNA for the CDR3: TGTGCCAGCAGTGAATTTAATAGGGCCAGGGATAATGGCTACACCTTC.

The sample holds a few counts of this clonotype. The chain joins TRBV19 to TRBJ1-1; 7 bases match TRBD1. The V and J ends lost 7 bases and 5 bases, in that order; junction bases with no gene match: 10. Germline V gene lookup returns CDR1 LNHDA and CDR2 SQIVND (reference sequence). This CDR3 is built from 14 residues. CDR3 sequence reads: CASKTGVGVTEAFF. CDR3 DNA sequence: TGTGCCAGTAAAACAGGGGTTGGCGTGACTGAAGCTTTCTTT.

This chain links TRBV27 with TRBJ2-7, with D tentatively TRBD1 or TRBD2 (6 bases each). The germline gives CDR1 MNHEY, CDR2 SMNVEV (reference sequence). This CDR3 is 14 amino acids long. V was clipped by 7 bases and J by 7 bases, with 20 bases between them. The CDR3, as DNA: TGTGCCAGCATAGGGGGAGGCTTGGCGGGGGAGCAGTACTTC. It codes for CASIGGGLAGEQYF.

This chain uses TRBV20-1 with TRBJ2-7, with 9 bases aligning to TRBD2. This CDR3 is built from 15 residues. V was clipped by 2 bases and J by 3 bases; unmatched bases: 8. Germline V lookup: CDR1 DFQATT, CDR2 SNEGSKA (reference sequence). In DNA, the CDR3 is TGCAGTGCTAGATCCCAAGAGCGGGAGGTCTACGAGCAGTACTTC. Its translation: CSARSQEREVYEQYF.

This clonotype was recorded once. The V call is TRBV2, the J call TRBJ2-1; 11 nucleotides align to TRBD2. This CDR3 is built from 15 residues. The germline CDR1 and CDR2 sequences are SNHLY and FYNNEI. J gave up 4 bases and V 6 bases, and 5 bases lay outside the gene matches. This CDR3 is CASRAGLADYNEQFF. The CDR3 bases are TGTGCCAGCAGGGCGGGACTAGCGGATTACAATGAGCAGTTCTTC.

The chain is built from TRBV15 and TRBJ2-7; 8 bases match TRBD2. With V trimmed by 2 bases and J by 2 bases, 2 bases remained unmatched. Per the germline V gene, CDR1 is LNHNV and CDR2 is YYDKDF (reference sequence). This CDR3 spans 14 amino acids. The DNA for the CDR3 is TGTGCCACCAGCAGACCGGGACTAGCCTACGAGCAGTACTTC. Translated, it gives CATSRPGLAYEQYF.

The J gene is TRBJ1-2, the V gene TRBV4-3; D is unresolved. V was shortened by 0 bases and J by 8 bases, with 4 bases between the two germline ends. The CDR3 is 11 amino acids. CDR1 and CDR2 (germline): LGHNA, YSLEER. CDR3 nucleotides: TGCGCCAGCAGCCAAGAGGGGGGCTACACCTTC. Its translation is CASSQEGGYTF.

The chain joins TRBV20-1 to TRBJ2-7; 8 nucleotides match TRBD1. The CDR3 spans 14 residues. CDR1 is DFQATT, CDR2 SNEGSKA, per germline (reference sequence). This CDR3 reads CSVGLTGAAYEQYF. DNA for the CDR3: TGCAGCGTGGGGTTGACAGGGGCCGCCTACGAGCAGTACTTC.

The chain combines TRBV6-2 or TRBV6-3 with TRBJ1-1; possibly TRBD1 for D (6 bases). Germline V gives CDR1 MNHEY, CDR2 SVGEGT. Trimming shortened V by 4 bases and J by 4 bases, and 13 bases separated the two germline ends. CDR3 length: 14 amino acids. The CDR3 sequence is CASSSYGGGTEAFF. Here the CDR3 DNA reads TGTGCCAGCAGTTCCTACGGAGGGGGCACTGAAGCTTTCTTT.

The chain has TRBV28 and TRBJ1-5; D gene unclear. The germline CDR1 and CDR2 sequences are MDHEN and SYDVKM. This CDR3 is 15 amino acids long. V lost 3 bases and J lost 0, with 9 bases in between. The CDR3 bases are TGTGCCAGCAGTTTTCTGGGATATAGCAATCAGCCCCAGCATTTT. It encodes CASSFLGYSNQPQHF.

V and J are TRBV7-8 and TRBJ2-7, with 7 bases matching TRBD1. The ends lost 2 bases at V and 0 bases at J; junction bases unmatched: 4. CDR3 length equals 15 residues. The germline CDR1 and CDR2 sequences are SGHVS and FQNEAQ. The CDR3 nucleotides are TGTGCCAGCAGCTTACGGGACAGCAGCTCCTACGAGCAGTACTTC. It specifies CASSLRDSSSYEQYF.

CDR3 sequence: CSVEDPGVLGYNEQFF. The CDR3 DNA reads TGCAGCGTTGAAGACCCGGGAGTCCTCGGCTACAATGAGCAGTTCTTC. The J gene is TRBJ2-1, the V gene TRBV29-1; tentatively, D is TRBD2 (6 bases). This CDR3 has 16 amino acids. Trimming stripped 0 bases from V and 3 bases from J, with 15 bases between. CDR1 and CDR2 (germline): SQVTM, ANQGSEA.

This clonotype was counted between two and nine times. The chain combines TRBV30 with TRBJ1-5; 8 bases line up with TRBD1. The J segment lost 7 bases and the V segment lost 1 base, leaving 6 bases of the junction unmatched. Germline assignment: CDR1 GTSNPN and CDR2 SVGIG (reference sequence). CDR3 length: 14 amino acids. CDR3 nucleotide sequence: TGTGCCTGGAGTGCCGGACAGGGCGACCAGCCCCAGCATTTT. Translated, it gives CAWSAGQGDQPQHF.

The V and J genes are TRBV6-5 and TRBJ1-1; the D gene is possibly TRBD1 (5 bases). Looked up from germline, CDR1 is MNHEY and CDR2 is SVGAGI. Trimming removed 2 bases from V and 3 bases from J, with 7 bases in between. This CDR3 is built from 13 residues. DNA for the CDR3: TGTGCCAGCAGTTACGGGGGGGACACTGAAGCTTTCTTT. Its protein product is CASSYGGDTEAFF.

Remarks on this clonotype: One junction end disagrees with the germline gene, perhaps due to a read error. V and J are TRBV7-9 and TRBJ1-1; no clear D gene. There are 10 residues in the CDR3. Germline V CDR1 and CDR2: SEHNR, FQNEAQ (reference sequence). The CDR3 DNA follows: TGTGCCGGCAGCTTGACAGAAGCTTTCTTT. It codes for CAGSLTEAFF.

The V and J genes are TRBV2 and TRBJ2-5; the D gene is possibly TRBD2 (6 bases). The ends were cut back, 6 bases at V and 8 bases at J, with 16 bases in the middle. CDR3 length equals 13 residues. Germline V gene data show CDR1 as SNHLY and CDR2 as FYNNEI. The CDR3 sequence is CASRGTDGATQYF. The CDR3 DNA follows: TGTGCCAGCAGGGGGACTGATGGGGCCACCCAGTACTTC.

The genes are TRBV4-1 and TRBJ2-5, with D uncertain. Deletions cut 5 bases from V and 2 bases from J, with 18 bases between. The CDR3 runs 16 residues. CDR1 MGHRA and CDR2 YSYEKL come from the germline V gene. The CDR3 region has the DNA TGCGCCAGCAGCTCAGGAGTCCTAAGGGCACAAGAGACCCAGTACTTC. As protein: CASSSGVLRAQETQYF.

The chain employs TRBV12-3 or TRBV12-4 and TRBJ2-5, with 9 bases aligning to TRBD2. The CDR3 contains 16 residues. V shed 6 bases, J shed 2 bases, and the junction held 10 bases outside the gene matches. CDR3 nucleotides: TGTGCCAGCAGCATGGGGGGGACTAGCCAGCAAGAGACCCAGTACTTC. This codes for CASSMGGTSQQETQYF.